This TCR beta chain derives from a study of vaccination effects on CD4 cells after COVID-19. Study-wide context: The participants, recipients of two vaccine doses, got either BNT162b2 or mRNA-1273.

The protocol was immunoSEQ multiplex PCR, while the TCRdb copy is restricted to in-frame clones and leaves out a portion. Among under 80,000 clones, about 74% were seen once, and the ten largest hold more than 1.5%. The CDR3 covers 15 residues. The germline CDR1 and CDR2 sequences are SNHLY and FYNNEI. J lost 2 bases, V lost 8 bases, and 7 bases had no gene match. Study-wide results and limits: Marked clonal contraction was seen late after vaccination (in both infection- and vaccine-induced clones).

Peptide-pool stimulation followed by sequencing identified expanded antigen-specific CD4+ clonotypes in the ViraFEST assay. Scientists isolated CD4+ T cells after a roughly 9-day culture period ended. Cultures used 1.5 million to 2 million PBMC per well, approximately 9.6 IU/ml IL-2 and about 10 ug/ml peptides. Cells had half their medium changed to IL-2 medium on days 3 and 7. There are a few counts of this clone. Antigen specificity is unknown. The receptor was isolated from a human donor who received a COVID-19 vaccine. V and J are TRBV2 and TRBJ2-2, with 8 bases matching TRBD2. Sample: CD4+ T cells from PBMCs cultured with HCoV-229E spike peptides, taken before COVID-19 vaccination. The CDR3 sequence: CASVTSGGNTGELFF. In nucleotides, the CDR3 is TGTGCCAGCGTTACCAGCGGGGGAAACACCGGGGAGCTGTTTTTT.